The 6 T cell receptor beta chains presented below share a single source sample, sequenced in a study of blood T cell repertoires in COVID-19. Repertoires were generated with immunoSEQ multiplex PCR, while TCRdb's copy carries only in-frame clones and drops some. The sample carries about 250,000 clones, 88% recorded once. The sample consisted of peripheral blood. Receptor source: a woman in her twenties or thirties with acute or convalescent COVID-19.

The CDR3 here is CASSLALIRDRNTEAFF. Here the CDR3 DNA reads TGTGCCAGCAGCTTAGCGTTAATCCGGGACAGAAACACTGAAGCTTTCTTT. The V and J genes are TRBV7-9 and TRBJ1-1, with 7 bases lining up with TRBD1. CDR1 is SEHNR, CDR2 FQNEAQ, per germline (reference sequence). Trimming cost V 0 bases and J 2 bases; bases outside gene matches: 9. CDR3 length: 17 residues.

The CDR3 bases are TGCGCCAGCAGCCGCTCGACTAGCGGGGACGCCTACAATGAGCAGTTCTTC. It codes for CASSRSTSGDAYNEQFF. This chain uses TRBV5-1 with TRBJ2-1; 11 bases map to TRBD2. V lost 4 bases and J lost 2; bases outside the gene matches: 8. The CDR3 is 17 amino acids. Per the germline V gene, CDR1 is SGHRS and CDR2 is YFSETQ.

Only one count was recorded for this clone. The chain is built from TRBV10-3 and TRBJ2-1; TRBD2 matches 10 bases. The V segment lost 6 bases and the J segment 9 bases; nucleotides outside the gene matches: 14. This CDR3 region has 16 residues. Germline V gene lookup returns CDR1 ENHRY and CDR2 SYGVKD. In nucleotides, the CDR3 is TGTGCCATCAGGGAAGGGGGTCTAGCGGGAGTTAGTGAGCAGTTCTTC. It encodes CAIREGGLAGVSEQFF.

V and J are TRBV7-2 and TRBJ2-5, with 8 bases identical to TRBD2. From germline, CDR1 is SGHTA and CDR2 FQGNSA. The CDR3 has 14 residues. The trim removed 5 bases at V and 5 bases at J, leaving 7 bases unmatched. The CDR3 loop is CASSPHGRAETQYF. CDR3 bases: TGTGCCAGCAGCCCCCACGGGAGGGCGGAGACCCAGTACTTC.

The chain has TRBV25-1 and TRBJ1-4; D is undetermined. This CDR3 is built from 14 residues. Trimming removed 9 bases from V and 7 bases from J, with 18 bases in between. In germline, CDR1 is MGHDK, CDR2 SYGVNS. In nucleotides, the CDR3 is TGTGCCAGTCAAATGTTCGGAGGGCTTGAAAAACTGTTTTTT. This translates into CASQMFGGLEKLFF.

In regard to this clone: The sample contains more than one DNA sequence encoding this CDR3. This chain links TRBV6-4 with TRBJ1-1; D gene uncertain. The CDR3 covers 13 residues. The germline gives CDR1 MRHNA, CDR2 SNTAGT. The V gene lost 4 bases and the J gene lost 0 bases, with 6 bases spanning the gap. The CDR3 DNA reads as TGTGCCAGCAGTGTGTCGGTGAACACTGAAGCTTTCTTT. This encodes CASSVSVNTEAFF.